This T cell receptor beta chain was captured in a study of graft-versus-host responses after intestinal transplantation. Profiled with immunoSEQ multiplex PCR; TCRdb holds only in-frame clones, not every one. The table records over 65,000 clones, roughly 91% of them present only once. In germline, CDR1 is MNHEY, CDR2 SVGAGI. Trimming took 6 bases from V and 14 from J, leaving 21 bases between them. The CDR3 sequence is 13 residues long. Points on this clone: What it binds is not known.

This material consisted of unstimulated CD4+ T cells sorted from spleen or lymph node cells, taken before intestinal transplant. The chain uses TRBV6-5 and TRBJ2-3, with D perhaps TRBD1 (5 bases). The source of this sequence is a human donor who received an intestinal transplant. In nucleotides, the CDR3 is TGTGCCAGCAGATCCTCCCGGGCCTCAGGGCGGTATTTT. This sequence encodes CASRSSRASGRYF.